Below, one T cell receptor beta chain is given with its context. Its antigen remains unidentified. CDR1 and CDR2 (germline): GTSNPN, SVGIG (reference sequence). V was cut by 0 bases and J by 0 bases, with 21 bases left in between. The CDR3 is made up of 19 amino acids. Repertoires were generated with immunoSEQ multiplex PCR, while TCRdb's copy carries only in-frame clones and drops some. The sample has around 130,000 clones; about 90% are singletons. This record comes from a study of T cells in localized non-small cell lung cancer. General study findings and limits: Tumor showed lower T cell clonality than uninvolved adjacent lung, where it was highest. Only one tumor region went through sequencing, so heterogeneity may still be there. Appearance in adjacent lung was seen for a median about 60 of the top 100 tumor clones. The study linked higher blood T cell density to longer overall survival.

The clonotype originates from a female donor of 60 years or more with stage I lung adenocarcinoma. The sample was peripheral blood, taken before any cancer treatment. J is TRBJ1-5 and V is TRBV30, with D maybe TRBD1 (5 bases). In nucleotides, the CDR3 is TGTGCCTGGAGTGTAAAGGCTGGGGGATTGTCTTATAGCAATCAGCCCCAGCATTTT. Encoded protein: CAWSVKAGGLSYSNQPQHF.